A single sample is the source of the 6 T cell receptor beta chains below, sequenced in a study of blood T cell repertoires in COVID-19. Using immunoSEQ multiplex PCR, the repertoire was profiled, and TCRdb retains in-frame clones only, with some absent. The data show around 62,000 clones, 75% to 90% seen once. Sequenced: peripheral blood. Every receptor here comes from a man between 60 and 70 years old with acute or convalescent COVID-19.

The chain has TRBV6-5 and TRBJ1-2; TRBD1 matches at 8 bases. Trimming removed 5 bases from V and 5 bases from J; junction bases left unmatched: 7. The CDR3 length is 14 residues. Germline loops: CDR1 MNHEY, CDR2 SVGAGI. The CDR3 region has the DNA TGTGCCAGCAGTCCCAACAGGGGGGGATATGGCTACACCTTC. It is translated as CASSPNRGGYGYTF.

The chain combines TRBV7-8 with TRBJ2-7; no firm D call. The CDR3 extends over 13 amino acids. V lost 5 bases and J lost 4, with 12 bases in between. Germline V gene sequence: CDR1 SGHVS, CDR2 FQNEAQ. The CDR3 nucleotides are TGTGCCAGCAGCAAAACTAAGGTATACGAGCAGTACTTC. Its translation is CASSKTKVYEQYF.

The chain couples TRBV7-3 to TRBJ2-3, with TRBD2 matching 7 bases. Germline V gene sequence: CDR1 SGHTA, CDR2 FQGTGA. V dropped 5 bases and J dropped 2; count of bases not matched to a gene: 7. The length of the CDR3 is 15 residues. The CDR3 coding sequence is TGTGCCAGCAGCGATGGGGGGGTCGCCACAGATACGCAGTATTTT. It is translated as CASSDGGVATDTQYF.

The chain joins TRBV27 to TRBJ1-5, with 9 bases aligning to TRBD1. Per the germline V gene, CDR1 is MNHEY and CDR2 is SMNVEV (reference sequence). V dropped 3 bases and J dropped 7; count of bases not matched to a gene: 7. The CDR3 has 15 amino acids. The CDR3 here is CASSFSGQGRQPQHF. For the CDR3, the DNA is TGTGCCAGCAGTTTCTCAGGACAGGGGAGGCAGCCCCAGCATTTT.

The chain has TRBV6-5 and TRBJ2-7, with 8 positions matching TRBD1. The trim removed 4 bases at V and 4 bases at J, leaving 3 bases unmatched. CDR1 MNHEY and CDR2 SVGAGI come from the germline V gene. The CDR3 loop spans 13 amino acids. CDR3 sequence reads: CASSLGQGYEQYF. The CDR3 region has the DNA TGTGCCAGCAGTTTAGGACAGGGTTACGAGCAGTACTTC.

V usage is TRBV11-2 and J usage is TRBJ2-7; D gene ambiguous. The CDR3 has 13 amino acids. V was clipped by 1 base and J by 5 bases, with 9 bases between them. The germline V gene encodes CDR1 SGHAT and CDR2 FQNNGV. CDR3 bases: TGTGCCAGCAGCTTAGGACTCCCGAACGAGCAGTACTTC. This codes for CASSLGLPNEQYF.